Described below is a single T cell receptor (beta chain) sequence and its context. Its specificity is not known. Germline V gene sequence: CDR1 SGHDT, CDR2 YYEEEE. The CDR3 is made up of 12 amino acids. The V gene lost 1 base and the J gene lost 0 bases, with 2 bases spanning the gap. The data originate from a study of shared clonotypes between healthy human individuals. General study points: Since donors were few, the genetic and exposure-history diversity represented was limited.

Sequencing was performed with immunoSEQ multiplex PCR; in TCRdb, only in-frame clones are kept and a portion is missing. The sample holds 1,100,000 or so clones, around three quarters seen once. What was sequenced was memory CD4+ T cells from PBMCs. Stated subset: CD45RA-negative fraction. The chain employs TRBV5-6 and TRBJ2-7; D not certain. This sequence was found in a man between 18 and 29 years old in good health. Some clones in this sample may be carry-over from other donors' samples. The CDR3 here is CASSLSSYEQYF. Here the CDR3 DNA reads TGTGCCAGCAGCTTGAGCTCCTACGAGCAGTACTTC.